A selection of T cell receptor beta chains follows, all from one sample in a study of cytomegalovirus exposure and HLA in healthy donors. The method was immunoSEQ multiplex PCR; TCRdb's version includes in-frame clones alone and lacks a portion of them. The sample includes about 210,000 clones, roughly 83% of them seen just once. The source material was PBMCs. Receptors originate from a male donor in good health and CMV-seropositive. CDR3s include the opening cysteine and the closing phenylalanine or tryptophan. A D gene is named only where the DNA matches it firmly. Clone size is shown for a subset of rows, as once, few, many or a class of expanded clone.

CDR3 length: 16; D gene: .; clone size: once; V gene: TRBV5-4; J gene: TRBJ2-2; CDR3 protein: CASRTIGVTGTGELFF; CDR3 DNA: TGTGCCAGCCGGACGATCGGTGTTACGGGGACCGGGGAGCTGTTTTTT
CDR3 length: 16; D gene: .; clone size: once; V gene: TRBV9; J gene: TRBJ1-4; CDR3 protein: CASSPDRFATNEKLFF; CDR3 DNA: TGTGCCAGCAGCCCAGACAGGTTTGCAACTAATGAAAAACTGTTTTTT
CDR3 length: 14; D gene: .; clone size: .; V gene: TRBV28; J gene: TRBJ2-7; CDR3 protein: CASSSIGRRGEQYF; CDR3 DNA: TGTGCCAGCAGTTCCATCGGCCGACGAGGCGAGCAGTACTTC
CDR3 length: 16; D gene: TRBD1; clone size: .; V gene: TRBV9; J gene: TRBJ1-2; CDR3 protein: CASSPGGQGGVYGYTF; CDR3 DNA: TGTGCCAGCAGCCCCGGAGGACAGGGTGGGGTCTATGGCTACACCTTC
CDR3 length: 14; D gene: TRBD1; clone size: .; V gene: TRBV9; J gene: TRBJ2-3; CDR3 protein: CASRRQGGTDTQYF; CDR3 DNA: TGTGCCAGCAGACGACAGGGTGGCACAGATACGCAGTATTTT
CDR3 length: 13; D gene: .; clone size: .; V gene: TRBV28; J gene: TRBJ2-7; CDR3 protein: CASTRQAPYEQYF; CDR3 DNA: TGTGCCAGCACCCGACAGGCACCCTACGAGCAGTACTTC
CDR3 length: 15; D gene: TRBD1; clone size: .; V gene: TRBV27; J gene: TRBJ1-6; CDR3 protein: CASSRQGSYNSPLHF; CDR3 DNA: TGTGCCAGCAGCAGACAGGGGAGCTATAATTCACCCCTCCACTTT
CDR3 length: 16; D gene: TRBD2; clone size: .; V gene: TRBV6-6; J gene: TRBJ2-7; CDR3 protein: CASSRGAGLSPHEQYF; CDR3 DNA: TGTGCCAGCAGTCGGGGAGCGGGGTTGTCACCCCACGAGCAGTACTTC
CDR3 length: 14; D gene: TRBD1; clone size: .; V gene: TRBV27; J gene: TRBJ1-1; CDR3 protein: CASSFHTGGTEAFF; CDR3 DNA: TGTGCCAGCAGTTTTCACACAGGGGGCACTGAAGCTTTCTTT
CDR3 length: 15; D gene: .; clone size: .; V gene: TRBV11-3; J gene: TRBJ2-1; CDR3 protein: CASSLARGPWNEQFF; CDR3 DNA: TGTGCCAGCAGCTTAGCCAGGGGACCGTGGAATGAGCAGTTCTTC
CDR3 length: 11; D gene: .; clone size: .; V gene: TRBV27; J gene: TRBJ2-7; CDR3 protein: CASSSLYEQYF; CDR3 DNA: TGTGCCAGCAGTTCTCTCTACGAGCAGTACTTC
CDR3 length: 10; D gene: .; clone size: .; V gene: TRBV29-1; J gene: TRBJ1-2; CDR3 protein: CSVESGSYTF; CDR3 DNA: TGCAGCGTTGAATCGGGTAGCTACACCTTC
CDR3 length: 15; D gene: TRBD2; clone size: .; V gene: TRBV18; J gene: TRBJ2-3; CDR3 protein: CASSYLAASTDTQYF; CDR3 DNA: TGTGCCAGCTCATACCTAGCGGCTAGCACAGATACGCAGTATTTT
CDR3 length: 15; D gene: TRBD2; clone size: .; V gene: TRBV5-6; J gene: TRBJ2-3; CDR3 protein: CASSPPGGNTDTQYF; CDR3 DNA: TGTGCCAGCAGCCCCCCGGGGGGGAACACAGATACGCAGTATTTT
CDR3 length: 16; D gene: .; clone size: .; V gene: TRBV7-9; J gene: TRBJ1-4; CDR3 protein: CASSLAYSTLNEKLFF; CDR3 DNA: TGTGCCAGCAGCTTAGCATATTCGACACTCAATGAAAAACTGTTTTTT
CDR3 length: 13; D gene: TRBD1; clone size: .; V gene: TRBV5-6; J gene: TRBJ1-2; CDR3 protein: CASSRDSRYGYTF; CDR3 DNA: TGTGCCAGCAGTCGGGACAGCCGCTATGGCTACACCTTC
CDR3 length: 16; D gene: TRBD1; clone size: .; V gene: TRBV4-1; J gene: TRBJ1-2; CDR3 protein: CASSQGTGLANYGYTF; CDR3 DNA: TGCGCCAGCAGCCAAGGGACAGGGCTAGCTAACTATGGCTACACCTTC
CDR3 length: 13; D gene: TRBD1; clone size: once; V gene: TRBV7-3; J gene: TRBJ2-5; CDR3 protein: CASSLDREETQYF; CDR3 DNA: TGTGCCAGCAGCTTAGACAGGGAAGAGACCCAGTACTTC
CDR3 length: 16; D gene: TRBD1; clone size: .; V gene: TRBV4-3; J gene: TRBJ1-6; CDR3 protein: CASSPTGDRADSPLHF; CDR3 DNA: TGCGCCAGCAGCCCAACCGGGGACAGGGCGGATTCACCCCTCCACTTT
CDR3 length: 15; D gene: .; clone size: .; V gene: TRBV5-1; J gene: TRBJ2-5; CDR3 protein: CASSALVGGKETQYF; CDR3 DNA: TGCGCCAGCAGTGCTCTGGTAGGAGGTAAAGAGACCCAGTACTTC
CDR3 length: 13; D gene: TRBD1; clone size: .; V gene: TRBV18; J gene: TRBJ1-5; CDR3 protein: CASSPTGDQPQHF; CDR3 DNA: TGTGCCAGCTCACCCACAGGGGATCAGCCCCAGCATTTT
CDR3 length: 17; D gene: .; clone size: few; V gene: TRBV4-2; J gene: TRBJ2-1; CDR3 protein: CASSQEAGRQGSREQFF; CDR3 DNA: TGTGCCAGCAGCCAAGAGGCGGGTCGCCAGGGGAGCAGGGAGCAGTTCTTC
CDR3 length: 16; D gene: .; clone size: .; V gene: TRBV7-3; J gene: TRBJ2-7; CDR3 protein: CASSDGGGPGSYEQYF; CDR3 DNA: TGTGCCAGCAGCGACGGGGGAGGACCCGGCTCCTACGAGCAGTACTTC
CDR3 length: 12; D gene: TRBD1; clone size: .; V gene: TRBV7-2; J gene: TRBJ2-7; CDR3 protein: CASSWTGTQQYF; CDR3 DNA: TGTGCCAGCAGTTGGACAGGGACACAGCAGTACTTC
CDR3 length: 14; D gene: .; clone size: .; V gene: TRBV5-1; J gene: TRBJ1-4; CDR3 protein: CASSLGGEGEKLFF; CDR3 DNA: TGCGCCAGCAGCTTAGGGGGAGAAGGTGAAAAACTGTTTTTT
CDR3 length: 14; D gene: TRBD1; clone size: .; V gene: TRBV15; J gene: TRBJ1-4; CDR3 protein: CATSEDRYNEKLFF; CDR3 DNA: TGTGCCACCAGTGAGGACAGGTATAATGAAAAACTGTTTTTT
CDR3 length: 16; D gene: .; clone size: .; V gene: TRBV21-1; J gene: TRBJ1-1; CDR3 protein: CASSSQWVQGAIEAFF; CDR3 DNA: TGTGCCAGCAGCTCCCAATGGGTACAGGGGGCGATTGAAGCTTTCTTT